This T cell receptor beta chain was sequenced in a study of Ad26.COV2.S vaccination and SARS-CoV-2 variants. Study results and limitations: Once vaccination had occurred, spike-specific CD8+ and CD4+ T cell responses reportedly showed substantial breadth.

This clone was seen just once. Its antigen is not known. Clones were read by immunoSEQ multiplex PCR, and TCRdb kept only the in-frame ones, dropping some. Here the sample spans about 480,000 clones, around 88% being singletons. This CDR3 has 14 amino acids. The junction had 12 bases not matched to a gene; V was cut back by 7 bases and J by 8 bases. Germline assignment: CDR1 MGHDK and CDR2 SYGVNS. Treatment meaning: 15 to 20 received Ad26.COV2.S at low or high dose, single or two shots; about 5 received placebo; per-sample allocation not given. Each sample was drawn 63 days after the first injection (of vaccine or placebo).

The chain employs TRBV25-1 and TRBJ1-1; 8 bases align to TRBD1. This specimen consisted of peripheral blood, obtained in a trial of Ad26.COV2.S vaccine versus placebo. This sequence originates from a person aged 18 to 65 who received the Ad26.COV2.S COVID-19 vaccine or a placebo. The CDR3 bases are TGTGCCAGCAACTCGGACAGGGTGAGCGAAGAAGCTTTCTTT. This sequence encodes CASNSDRVSEEAFF.